This entry describes one T cell receptor (beta chain). Looked up from germline, CDR1 is SGHTA and CDR2 is FQGNSA. Trimming left V 0 bases short and J 3 bases short, with 11 bases between. The CDR3 consists of 15 residues. Per the original methods: Estimated nucleated cell counts came from reference gene primer amplification. The assay was immunoSEQ multiplex PCR, and TCRdb's table has in-frame clones only and misses some. That table supplies the V and J calls and clone size; D and trimming were determined from the DNA. The data hold roughly 100,000 clones, with around 85% observed a single time. The data belong to a study of blood T cell repertoires in COVID-19. For the study at large: Sites in the United States, Italy and Spain provided acute and convalescent COVID-19 samples. T cells, B-cell-depleted T cells, or PBMCs supplied cDNA or gDNA.

The chain employs TRBV7-2 and TRBJ1-2, with D possibly matching TRBD1 (6 bases). The sequencing input was peripheral blood. The origin of this receptor is a woman in her seventies with active or convalescent COVID-19. The CDR3 spells CASSLAQGYDYGYTF. In nucleotides, the CDR3 is TGTGCCAGCAGCTTAGCCCAGGGGTACGACTATGGCTACACCTTC.